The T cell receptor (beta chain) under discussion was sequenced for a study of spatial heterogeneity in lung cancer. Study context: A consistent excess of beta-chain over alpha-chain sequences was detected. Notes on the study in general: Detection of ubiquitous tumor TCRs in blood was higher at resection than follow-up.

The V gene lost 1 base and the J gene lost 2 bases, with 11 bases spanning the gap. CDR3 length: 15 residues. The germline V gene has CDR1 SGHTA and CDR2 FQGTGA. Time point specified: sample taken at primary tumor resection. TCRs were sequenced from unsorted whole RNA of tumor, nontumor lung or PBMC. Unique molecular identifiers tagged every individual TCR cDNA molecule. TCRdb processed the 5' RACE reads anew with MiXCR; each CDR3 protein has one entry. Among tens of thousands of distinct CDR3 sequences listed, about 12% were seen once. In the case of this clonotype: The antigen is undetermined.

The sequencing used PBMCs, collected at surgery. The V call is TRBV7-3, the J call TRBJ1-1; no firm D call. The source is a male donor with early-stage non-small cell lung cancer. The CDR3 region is CASSLMAGLNTEAFF. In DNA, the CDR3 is TGTGCCAGCAGCTTAATGGCAGGCCTTAACACTGAAGCTTTCTTT.